This T cell receptor (beta chain) is from a study of blood T cells in healthy people across ages. Study observations and caveats: Both higher diversity and more naive CD4+ cells marked long-lived donors when set against aged donors. The study could not conclusively compare naive and antigen-experienced cells, given its unsorted PBMCs. TCR beta diversity, measured per million T cells, fell in a roughly linear way with age.

Concerning this clonotype: Its specificity is not known.

It was with a sample-barcoded 5' primer and a J-beta primer mix that a second PCR of about 6 to 11 cycles was run. TCRdb re-called the 5' RACE reads through MiXCR, storing one row per CDR3 protein. The sample contains roughly 1.5 million distinct CDR3 sequences, about 45% of which appear only once. Per-sample yields of isolated PBMCs were at least 6 million. What was sequenced was blood. This TCR derives from a woman aged 18-29 years in good health.

For the CDR3, the DNA is TGCAGCGCCGTGGATAGCGGGGGGTTGGCAGATACGCAGTATTTT. It specifies CSAVDSGGLADTQYF. The rearrangement links TRBV29-1 to TRBJ2-3, with 10 bases that match TRBD2. Germline CDR1 SQVTM, CDR2 ANQGSEA. This CDR3 has 15 amino acids. J gave up 4 bases and V 7 bases, and 11 bases lay outside the gene matches.